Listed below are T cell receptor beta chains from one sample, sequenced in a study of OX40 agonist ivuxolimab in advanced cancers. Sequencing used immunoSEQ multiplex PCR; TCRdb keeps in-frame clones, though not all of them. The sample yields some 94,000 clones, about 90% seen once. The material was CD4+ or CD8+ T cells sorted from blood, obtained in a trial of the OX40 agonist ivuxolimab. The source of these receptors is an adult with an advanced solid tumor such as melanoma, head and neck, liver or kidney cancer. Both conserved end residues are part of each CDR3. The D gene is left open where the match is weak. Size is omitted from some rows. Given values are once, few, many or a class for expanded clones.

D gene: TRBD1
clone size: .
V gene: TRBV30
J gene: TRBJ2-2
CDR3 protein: CAWSALGQGAAGELFF
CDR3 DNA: TGTGCCTGGAGCGCCTTGGGACAGGGGGCGGCCGGGGAGCTGTTTTTT

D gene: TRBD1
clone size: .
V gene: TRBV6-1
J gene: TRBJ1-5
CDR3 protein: CASTWTGSSNQPQHF
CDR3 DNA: TGTGCCAGCACTTGGACAGGGAGTAGCAATCAGCCCCAGCATTTT

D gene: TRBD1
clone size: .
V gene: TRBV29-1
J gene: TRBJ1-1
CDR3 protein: CSAIPTGDLGAFF
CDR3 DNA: TGCAGCGCAATACCGACAGGGGATTTGGGGGCTTTCTTT

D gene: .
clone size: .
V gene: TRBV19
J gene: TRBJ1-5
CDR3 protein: CASLPRGTYQPQHF
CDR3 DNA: TGTGCCAGTCTCCCTCGTGGGACCTATCAGCCCCAGCATTTT

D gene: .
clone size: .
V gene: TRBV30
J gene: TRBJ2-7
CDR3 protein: CAWSEDYEQYF
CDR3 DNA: TGTGCCTGGAGTGAGGACTACGAGCAGTACTTC

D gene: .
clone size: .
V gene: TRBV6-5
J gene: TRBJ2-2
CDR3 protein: CASRVALRTGELFF
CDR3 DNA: TGTGCCAGCAGAGTGGCGTTGCGAACCGGGGAGCTGTTTTTT

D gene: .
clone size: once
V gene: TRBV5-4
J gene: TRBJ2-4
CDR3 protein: CASSNILFGKNIQYF
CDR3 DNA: TGTGCCAGCAGCAATATCCTTTTCGGCAAAAACATTCAGTACTTC

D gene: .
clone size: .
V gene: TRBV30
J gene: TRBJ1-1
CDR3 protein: CAWSIRAEAFF
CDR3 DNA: TGTGCCTGGAGTATAAGGGCCGAAGCTTTCTTT

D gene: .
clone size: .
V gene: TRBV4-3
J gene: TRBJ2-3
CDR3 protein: CASSQASGDTQYF
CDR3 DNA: TGCGCCAGCAGCCAGGCCTCGGGAGATACGCAGTATTTT

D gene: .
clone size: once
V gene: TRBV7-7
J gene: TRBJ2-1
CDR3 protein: CASSSGLHNEQFF
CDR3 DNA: TGTGCTAGCAGCTCGGGACTCCACAATGAGCAGTTCTTC

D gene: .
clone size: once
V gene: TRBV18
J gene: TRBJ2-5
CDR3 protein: CASSPQGGPRRETQYF
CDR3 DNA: TGTGCCAGCTCACCACAAGGAGGGCCCCGTCGGGAGACCCAGTACTTC

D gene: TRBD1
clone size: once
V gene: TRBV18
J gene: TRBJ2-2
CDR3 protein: CASSPQATGGQTGELFF
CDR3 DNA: TGTGCCAGCTCACCGCAAGCCACAGGGGGCCAAACCGGGGAGCTGTTTTTT

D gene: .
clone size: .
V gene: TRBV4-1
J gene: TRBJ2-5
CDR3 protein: CASSPLRAGRPETQYF
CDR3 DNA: TGCGCCAGCAGCCCTCTCCGGGCAGGGCGGCCGGAGACCCAGTACTTC

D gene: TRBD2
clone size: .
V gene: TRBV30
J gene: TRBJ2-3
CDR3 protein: CAWSWGLENTDTQYF
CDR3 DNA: TGTGCCTGGAGTTGGGGACTAGAAAATACAGATACGCAGTATTTT

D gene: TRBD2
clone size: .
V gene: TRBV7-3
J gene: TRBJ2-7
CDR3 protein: CASSPSLAGYEQYF
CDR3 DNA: TGTGCCAGCAGCCCCAGTCTAGCGGGGTACGAGCAGTACTTC

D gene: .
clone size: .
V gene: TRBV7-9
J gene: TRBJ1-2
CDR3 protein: CASSFSPGYTF
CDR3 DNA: TGTGCCAGCAGCTTTTCGCCTGGCTACACCTTC

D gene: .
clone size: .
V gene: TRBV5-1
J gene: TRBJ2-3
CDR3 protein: CASSLEANTDTQYF
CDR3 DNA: TGCGCCAGCAGCTTGGAGGCGAACACAGATACGCAGTATTTT

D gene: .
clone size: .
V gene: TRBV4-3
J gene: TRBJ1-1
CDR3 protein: CASSQRVMGGTEAFF
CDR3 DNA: TGCGCCAGCAGCCAACGTGTTATGGGGGGGACTGAAGCTTTCTTT

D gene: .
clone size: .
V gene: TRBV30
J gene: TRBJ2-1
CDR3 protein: CAWTGDGDNEQFF
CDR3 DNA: TGTGCCTGGACCGGGGATGGAGACAATGAGCAGTTCTTC

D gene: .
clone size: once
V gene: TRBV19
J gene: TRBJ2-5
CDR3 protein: CASSTRERRETQYF
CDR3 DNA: TGTGCCAGTAGTACCCGGGAGCGCAGAGAGACCCAGTACTTC

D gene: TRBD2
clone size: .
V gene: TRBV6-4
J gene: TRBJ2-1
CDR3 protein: CASSDSSTSVLGIEQFF
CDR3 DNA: TGTGCCAGCAGTGACTCGTCGACTAGCGTCTTAGGTATTGAGCAGTTCTTC

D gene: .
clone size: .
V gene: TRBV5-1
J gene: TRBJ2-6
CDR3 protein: CASSLAVGGGGANVLTF
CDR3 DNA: TGCGCCAGCAGCTTGGCCGTAGGGGGGGGCGGGGCCAACGTCCTGACTTTC

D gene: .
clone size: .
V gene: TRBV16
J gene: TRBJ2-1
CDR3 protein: CASSPEDSTYNEQFF
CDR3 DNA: TGTGCCAGCAGTCCAGAGGACAGTACCTACAATGAGCAGTTCTTC

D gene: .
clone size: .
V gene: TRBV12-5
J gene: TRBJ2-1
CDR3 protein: CASGPFAIPGNEQFF
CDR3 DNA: TGTGCTAGTGGTCCGTTCGCTATTCCTGGCAATGAGCAGTTCTTC

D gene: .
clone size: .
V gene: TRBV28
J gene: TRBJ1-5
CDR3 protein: CASSPRGGVDQPQHF
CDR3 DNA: TGTGCCAGCAGCCCTCGGGGGGGGGTGGATCAGCCCCAGCATTTT

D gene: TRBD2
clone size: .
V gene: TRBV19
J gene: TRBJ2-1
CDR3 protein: CASSGTSGGGYNEQFF
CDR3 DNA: TGTGCCAGTAGCGGGACTAGCGGGGGGGGATACAATGAGCAGTTCTTC

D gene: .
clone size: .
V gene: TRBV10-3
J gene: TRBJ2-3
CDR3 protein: CAISELPDTQYF
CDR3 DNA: TGTGCCATCAGTGAGTTACCAGATACGCAGTATTTT